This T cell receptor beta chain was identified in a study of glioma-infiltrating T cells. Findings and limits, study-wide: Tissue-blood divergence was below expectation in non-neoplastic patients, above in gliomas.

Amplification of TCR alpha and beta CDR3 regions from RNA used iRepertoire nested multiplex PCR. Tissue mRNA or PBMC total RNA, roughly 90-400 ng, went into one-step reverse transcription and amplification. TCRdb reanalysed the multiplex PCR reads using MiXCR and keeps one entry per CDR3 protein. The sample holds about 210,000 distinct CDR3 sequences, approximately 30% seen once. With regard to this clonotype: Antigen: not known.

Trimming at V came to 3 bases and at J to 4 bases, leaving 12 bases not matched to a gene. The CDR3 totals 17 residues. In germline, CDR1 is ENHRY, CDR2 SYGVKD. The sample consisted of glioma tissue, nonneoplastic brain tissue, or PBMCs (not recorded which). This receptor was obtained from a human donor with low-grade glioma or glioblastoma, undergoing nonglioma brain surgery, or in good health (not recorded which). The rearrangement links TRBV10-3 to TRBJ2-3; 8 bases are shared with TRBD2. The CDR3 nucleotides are TGTGCCATCAGTGATGGGGAACTAGCGGACCTCGCAGATACGCAGTATTTT. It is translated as CAISDGELADLADTQYF.